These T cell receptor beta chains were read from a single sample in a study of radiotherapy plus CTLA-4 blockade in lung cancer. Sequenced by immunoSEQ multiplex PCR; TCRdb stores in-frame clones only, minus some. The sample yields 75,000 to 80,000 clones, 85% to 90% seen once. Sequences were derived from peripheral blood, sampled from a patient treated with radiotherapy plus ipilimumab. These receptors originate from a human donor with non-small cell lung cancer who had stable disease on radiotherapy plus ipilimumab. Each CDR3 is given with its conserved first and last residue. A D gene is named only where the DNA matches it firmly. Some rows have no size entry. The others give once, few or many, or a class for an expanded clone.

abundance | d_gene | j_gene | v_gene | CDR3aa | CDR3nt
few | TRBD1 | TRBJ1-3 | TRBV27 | CASSPRTGTGNTIYF | TGTGCCAGCAGTCCACGGACAGGGACTGGAAACACCATATATTTT
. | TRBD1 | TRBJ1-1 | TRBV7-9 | CASSLDRGISTEAFF | TGTGCCAGCAGCTTGGACAGGGGGATTAGCACTGAAGCTTTCTTT
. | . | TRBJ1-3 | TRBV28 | CASSLVRGTGNTIYF | TGTGCCAGCAGTTTAGTAAGGGGGACTGGAAACACCATATATTTT
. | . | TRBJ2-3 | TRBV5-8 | CASSPLRSTDTQYF | TGTGCCAGCAGCCCCCTTCGGTCCACAGATACGCAGTATTTT
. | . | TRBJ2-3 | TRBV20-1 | CSPYGDTQYF | TGCAGTCCCTATGGGGATACGCAGTATTTT
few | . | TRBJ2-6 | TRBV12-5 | CASGRSGGANVLTF | TGTGCTAGTGGGAGGTCGGGTGGGGCCAACGTCCTGACTTTC
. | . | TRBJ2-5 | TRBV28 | CASSYPGVQETQYF | TGTGCCAGCAGTTACCCAGGTGTTCAAGAGACCCAGTACTTC
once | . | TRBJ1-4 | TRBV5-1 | CASSRQVSTNEKLFF | TGCGCCAGCAGCCGACAGGTCTCAACTAATGAAAAACTGTTTTTT
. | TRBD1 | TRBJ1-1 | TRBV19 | CASSPTGRDGFF | TGTGCCAGTAGCCCGACAGGGAGGGACGGTTTCTTT
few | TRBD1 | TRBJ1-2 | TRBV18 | CASSPGQGEGYTF | TGTGCCAGCTCACCTGGACAGGGGGAAGGCTACACCTTC
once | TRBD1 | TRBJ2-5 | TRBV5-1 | CASSPGTGRGGQETQYF | TGCGCCAGCAGCCCCGGGACAGGGAGAGGAGGTCAAGAGACCCAGTACTTC
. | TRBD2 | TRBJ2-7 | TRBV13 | CASSSLAGGPGEQYF | TGTGCCAGCAGCTCGCTAGCGGGGGGGCCGGGCGAGCAGTACTTC
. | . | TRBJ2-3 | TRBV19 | CASRGRDTQYF | TGTGCCAGTAGGGGAAGAGATACGCAGTATTTT
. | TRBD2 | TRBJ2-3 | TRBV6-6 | CASSPSGTATDTQYF | TGTGCCAGCAGTCCTAGCGGGACGGCCACAGATACGCAGTATTTT
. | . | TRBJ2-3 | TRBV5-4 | CASSFLGSSTDTQYF | TGTGCCAGCAGCTTCCTAGGTTCTAGCACAGATACGCAGTATTTT
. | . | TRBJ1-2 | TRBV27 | CASSVGSVNYGYTF | TGTGCCAGCAGCGTCGGGTCGGTTAACTATGGCTACACCTTC
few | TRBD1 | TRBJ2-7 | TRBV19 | CASRRTGTVYEQYF | TGTGCCAGTAGGAGGACAGGGACTGTCTACGAGCAGTACTTC
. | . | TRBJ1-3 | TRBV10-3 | CGCMGQAGNTIYF | TGTGGCTGCATGGGTCAGGCTGGAAACACCATATATTTT
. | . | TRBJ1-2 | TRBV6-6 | CASSTTDTYGYTF | TGTGCCAGCAGTACCACGGATACCTATGGCTACACCTTC
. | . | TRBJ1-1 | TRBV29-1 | CSASLGVRTEAFF | TGCAGCGCGAGTTTGGGGGTGCGAACTGAAGCTTTCTTT
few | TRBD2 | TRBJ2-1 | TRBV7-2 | CASSRGGGYNEQFF | TGTGCCAGCAGCCGGGGGGGCGGGTACAATGAGCAGTTCTTC
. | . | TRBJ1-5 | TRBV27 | CASRSTGNQPQHF | TGTGCCAGCAGATCCACAGGGAATCAGCCCCAGCATTTT
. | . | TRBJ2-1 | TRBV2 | CASSVAGVRPSEQFF | TGTGCCAGCAGCGTGGCAGGCGTGCGCCCCAGTGAGCAGTTCTTC
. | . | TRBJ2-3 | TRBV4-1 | CASSQEVSRTTDTQYF | TGCGCCAGCAGCCAAGAAGTATCGCGGACCACAGATACGCAGTATTTT
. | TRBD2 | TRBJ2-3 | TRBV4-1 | CASSKKDGGGPGDTQYF | TGCGCCAGCAGCAAAAAAGATGGGGGAGGGCCCGGAGATACGCAGTATTTT
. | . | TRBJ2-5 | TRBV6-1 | CASSEDLFRTQYF | TGTGCCAGCAGTGAAGACCTATTCCGGACCCAGTACTTC
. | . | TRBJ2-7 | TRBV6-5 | CASSRDSYEQYF | TGTGCCAGCAGCCGCGACAGCTACGAGCAGTACTTC
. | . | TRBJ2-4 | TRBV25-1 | CASSEPSKGNIQYF | TGTGCCAGCAGTGAACCCTCGAAGGGAAACATTCAGTACTTC
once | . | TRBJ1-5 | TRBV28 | CASSFPPLNQPQHF | TGTGCCAGCAGTTTTCCGCCTCTTAATCAGCCCCAGCATTTT
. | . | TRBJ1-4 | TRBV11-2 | CASSGFPKSGANEKLFF | TGTGCCAGCAGCGGCTTCCCCAAATCCGGGGCTAATGAAAAACTGTTTTTT
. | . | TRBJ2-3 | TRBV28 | CASSVPGSTFTDTQYF | TGTGCCAGCAGTGTACCGGGGTCGACCTTCACAGATACGCAGTATTTT
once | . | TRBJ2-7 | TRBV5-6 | CASTNVRGYSYEQYF | TGTGCCAGCACCAATGTCCGGGGTTACTCCTACGAGCAGTACTTC
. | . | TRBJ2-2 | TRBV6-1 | CASRGTGRTGELFF | TGTGCCAGCAGGGGAACAGGGAGGACCGGGGAGCTGTTTTTT
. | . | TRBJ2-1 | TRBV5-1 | CASSFSGVNEQFF | TGCGCCAGCAGCTTTAGCGGAGTCAATGAGCAGTTCTTC
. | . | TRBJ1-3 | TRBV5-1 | CASSLRGDSGNTIYF | TGCGCCAGCAGCTTGCGCGGCGACTCTGGAAACACCATATATTTT
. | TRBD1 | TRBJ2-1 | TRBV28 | CASSLQGAVHNEQFF | TGTGCCAGCAGTTTACAGGGGGCAGTCCACAATGAGCAGTTCTTC
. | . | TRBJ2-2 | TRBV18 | CASSPFRGEITGELFF | TGTGCCAGCTCACCATTCCGGGGCGAAATCACCGGGGAGCTGTTTTTT
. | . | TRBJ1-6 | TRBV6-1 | CASSAGPYNSPLHF | TGTGCCAGCAGTGCAGGGCCTTATAATTCACCCCTCCACTTT
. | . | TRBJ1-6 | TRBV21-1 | CASSYSVATHTHNSPLHF | TGTGCCAGCAGCTATAGCGTAGCTACACATACACATAATTCACCCCTCCACTTT
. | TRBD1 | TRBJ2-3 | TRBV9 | CASSVVGGQGGTDTQYF | TGTGCCAGCAGCGTAGTCGGGGGACAGGGAGGGACAGATACGCAGTATTTT